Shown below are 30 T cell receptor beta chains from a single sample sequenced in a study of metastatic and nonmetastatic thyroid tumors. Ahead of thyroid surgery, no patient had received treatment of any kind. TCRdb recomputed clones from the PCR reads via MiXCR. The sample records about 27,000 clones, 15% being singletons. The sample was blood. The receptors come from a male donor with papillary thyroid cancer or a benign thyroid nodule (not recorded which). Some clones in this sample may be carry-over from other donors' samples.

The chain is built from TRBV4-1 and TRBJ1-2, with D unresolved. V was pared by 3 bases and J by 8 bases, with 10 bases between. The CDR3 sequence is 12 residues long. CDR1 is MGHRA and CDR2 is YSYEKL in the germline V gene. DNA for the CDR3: TGCGCCAGCAGCCAGTTAGGCAGAGGCTACACCTTC. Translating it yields CASSQLGRGYTF.

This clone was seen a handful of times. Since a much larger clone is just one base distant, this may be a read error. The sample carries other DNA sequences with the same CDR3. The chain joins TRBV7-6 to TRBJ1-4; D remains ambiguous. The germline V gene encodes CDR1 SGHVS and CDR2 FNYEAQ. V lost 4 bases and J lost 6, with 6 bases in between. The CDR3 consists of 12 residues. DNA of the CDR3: TGTGCCAGCAGCTCAGGTTATGAAAAACTGTTTTTT. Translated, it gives CASSSGYEKLFF.

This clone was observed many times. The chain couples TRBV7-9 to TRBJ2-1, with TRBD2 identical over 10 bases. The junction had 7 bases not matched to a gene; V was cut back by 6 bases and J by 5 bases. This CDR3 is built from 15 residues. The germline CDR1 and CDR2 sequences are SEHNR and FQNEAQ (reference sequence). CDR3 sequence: CASRFLAGVDNEQFF. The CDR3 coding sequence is TGTGCCAGCAGGTTTCTAGCGGGAGTAGACAATGAGCAGTTCTTC.

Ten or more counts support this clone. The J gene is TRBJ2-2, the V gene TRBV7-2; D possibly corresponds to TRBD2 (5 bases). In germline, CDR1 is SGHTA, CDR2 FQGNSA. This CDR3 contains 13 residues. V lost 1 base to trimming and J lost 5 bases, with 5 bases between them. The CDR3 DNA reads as TGTGCCAGCAGCTTAGGAGGGACCGGGGAGCTGTTTTTT. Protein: CASSLGGTGELFF.

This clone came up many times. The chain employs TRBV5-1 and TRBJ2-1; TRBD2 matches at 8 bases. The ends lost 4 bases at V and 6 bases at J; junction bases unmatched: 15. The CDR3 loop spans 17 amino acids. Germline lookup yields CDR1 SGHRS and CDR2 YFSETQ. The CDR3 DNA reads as TGCGCCAGCAGCCGCCGTTTCGCGGGGGGCCTCAGCAATGAGCAGTTCTTC. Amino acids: CASSRRFAGGLSNEQFF.

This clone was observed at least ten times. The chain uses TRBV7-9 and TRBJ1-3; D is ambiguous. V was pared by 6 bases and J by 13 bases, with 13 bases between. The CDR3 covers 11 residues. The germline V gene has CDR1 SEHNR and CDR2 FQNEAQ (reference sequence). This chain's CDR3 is CASSLTSLIYF. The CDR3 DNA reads TGTGCCAGCAGTCTAACGTCCCTAATATATTTT. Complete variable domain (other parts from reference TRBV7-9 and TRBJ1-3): DTGVSQNPRHKITKRGQNVTFRCDPISEHNRLYWYRQTLGQGPEFLTYFQNEAQLEKSRLLSDRFSAERPKGSFSTLEIQRTEQGDSAMYLCASSLTSLIYFGEGSWLTVV.

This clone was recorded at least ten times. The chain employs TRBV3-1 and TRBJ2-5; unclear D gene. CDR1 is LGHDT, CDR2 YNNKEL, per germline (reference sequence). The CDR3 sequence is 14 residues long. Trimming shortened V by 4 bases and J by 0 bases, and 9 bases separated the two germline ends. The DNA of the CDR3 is TGTGCCAGCAGCCCCACCCAGTACCAAGAGACCCAGTACTTC. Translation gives CASSPTQYQETQYF.

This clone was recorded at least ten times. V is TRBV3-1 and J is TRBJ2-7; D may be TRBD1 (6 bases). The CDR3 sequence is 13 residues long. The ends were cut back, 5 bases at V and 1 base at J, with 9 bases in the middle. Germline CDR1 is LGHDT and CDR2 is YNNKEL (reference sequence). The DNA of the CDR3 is TGTGCCAGCAGCTTCGGACAGTCCTACGAGCAGTACTTC. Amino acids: CASSFGQSYEQYF.

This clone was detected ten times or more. CDR3 sequence reads: CASSLGTGDGYTF. CDR3 DNA sequence: TGTGCCAGCAGCTTAGGGACAGGGGATGGCTACACCTTC. The chain links TRBV11-2 to TRBJ1-2; the match to TRBD1 covers 9 bases. Looked up from germline, CDR1 is SGHAT and CDR2 is FQNNGV. With 1 base clipped from V and 6 bases from J, the junction kept 0 bases outside the gene matches. The CDR3 extends over 13 amino acids.

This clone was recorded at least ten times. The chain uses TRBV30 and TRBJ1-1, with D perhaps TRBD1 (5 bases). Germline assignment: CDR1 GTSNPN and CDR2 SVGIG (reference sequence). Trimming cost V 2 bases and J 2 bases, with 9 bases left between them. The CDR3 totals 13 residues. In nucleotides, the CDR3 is TGTGCCTGGAGTCGTCAGGGAAACACTGAAGCTTTCTTT. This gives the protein CAWSRQGNTEAFF.

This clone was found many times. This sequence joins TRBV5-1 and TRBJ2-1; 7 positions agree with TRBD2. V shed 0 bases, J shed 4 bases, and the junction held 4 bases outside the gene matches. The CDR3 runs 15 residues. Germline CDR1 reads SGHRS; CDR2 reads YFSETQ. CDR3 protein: CASSLGSSGYNEQFF. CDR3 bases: TGCGCCAGCAGCTTGGGGTCTAGCGGTTACAATGAGCAGTTCTTC.

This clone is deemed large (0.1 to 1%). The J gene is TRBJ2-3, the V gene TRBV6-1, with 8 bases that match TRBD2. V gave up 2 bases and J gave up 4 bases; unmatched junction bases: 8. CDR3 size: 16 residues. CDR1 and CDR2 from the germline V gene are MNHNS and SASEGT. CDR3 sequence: CASSEIGGGSSDTQYF. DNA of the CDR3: TGTGCCAGCAGTGAAATCGGGGGGGGCTCTTCAGATACGCAGTATTTT.

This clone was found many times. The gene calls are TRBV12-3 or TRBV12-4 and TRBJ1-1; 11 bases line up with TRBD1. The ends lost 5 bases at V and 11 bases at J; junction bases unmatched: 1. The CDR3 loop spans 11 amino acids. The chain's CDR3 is CASSRDRGAFF. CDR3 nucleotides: TGTGCCAGCAGTCGGGACAGGGGGGCTTTCTTT.

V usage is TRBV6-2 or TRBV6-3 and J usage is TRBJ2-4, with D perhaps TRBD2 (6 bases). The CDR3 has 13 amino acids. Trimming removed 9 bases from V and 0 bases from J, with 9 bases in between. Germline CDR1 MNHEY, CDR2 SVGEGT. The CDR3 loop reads CARDGGAKNIQYF. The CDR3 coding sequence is TGTGCCAGGGACGGGGGAGCCAAAAACATTCAGTACTTC.

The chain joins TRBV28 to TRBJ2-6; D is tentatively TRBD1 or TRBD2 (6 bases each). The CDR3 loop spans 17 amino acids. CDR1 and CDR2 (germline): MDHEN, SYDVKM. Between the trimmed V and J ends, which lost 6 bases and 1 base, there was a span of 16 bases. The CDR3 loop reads CASSRGGTVSGANVLTF. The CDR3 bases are TGTGCCAGCAGCCGAGGGGGGACTGTATCTGGGGCCAACGTCCTGACTTTC.

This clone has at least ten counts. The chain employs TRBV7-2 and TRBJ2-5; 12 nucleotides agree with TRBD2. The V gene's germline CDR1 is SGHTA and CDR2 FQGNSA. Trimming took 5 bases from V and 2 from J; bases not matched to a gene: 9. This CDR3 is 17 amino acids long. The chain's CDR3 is CASSLLAGGLRQETQYF. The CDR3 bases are TGTGCCAGCAGCCTCCTAGCGGGGGGGCTGAGGCAAGAGACCCAGTACTTC.

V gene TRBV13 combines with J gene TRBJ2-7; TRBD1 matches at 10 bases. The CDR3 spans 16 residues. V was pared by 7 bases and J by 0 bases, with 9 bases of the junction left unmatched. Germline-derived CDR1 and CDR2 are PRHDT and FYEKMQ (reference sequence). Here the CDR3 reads CASIAGGTGASYEQYF. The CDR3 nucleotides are TGTGCCAGCATCGCTGGGGGGACAGGGGCCTCCTACGAGCAGTACTTC.

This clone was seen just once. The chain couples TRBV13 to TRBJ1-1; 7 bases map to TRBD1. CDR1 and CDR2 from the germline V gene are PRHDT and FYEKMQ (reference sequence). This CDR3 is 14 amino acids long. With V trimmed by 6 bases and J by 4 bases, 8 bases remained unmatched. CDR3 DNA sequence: TGTGCCAGCAGATGGAGGGGGCAAGGCACTGAAGCTTTCTTT. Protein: CASRWRGQGTEAFF.

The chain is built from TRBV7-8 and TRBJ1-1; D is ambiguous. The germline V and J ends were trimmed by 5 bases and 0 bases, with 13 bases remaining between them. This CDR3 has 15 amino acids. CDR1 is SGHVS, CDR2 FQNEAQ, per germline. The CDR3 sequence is CASSIHWAVNTEAFF. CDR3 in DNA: TGTGCCAGCAGCATACATTGGGCTGTGAACACTGAAGCTTTCTTT.

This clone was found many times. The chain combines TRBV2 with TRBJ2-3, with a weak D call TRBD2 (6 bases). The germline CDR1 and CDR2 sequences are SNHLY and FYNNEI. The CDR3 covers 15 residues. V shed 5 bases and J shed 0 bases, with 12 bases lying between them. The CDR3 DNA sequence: TGTGCCAGCAGTCCACTTGGGACTAGCACAGATACGCAGTATTTT. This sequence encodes CASSPLGTSTDTQYF.

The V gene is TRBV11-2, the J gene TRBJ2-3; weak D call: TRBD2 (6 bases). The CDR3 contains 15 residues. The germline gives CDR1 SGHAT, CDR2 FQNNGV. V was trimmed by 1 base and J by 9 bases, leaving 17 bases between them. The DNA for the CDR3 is TGTGCCAGCAGCTTAGGTTTGGTAGCGGCCACCACGCAGTATTTT. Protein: CASSLGLVAATTQYF.

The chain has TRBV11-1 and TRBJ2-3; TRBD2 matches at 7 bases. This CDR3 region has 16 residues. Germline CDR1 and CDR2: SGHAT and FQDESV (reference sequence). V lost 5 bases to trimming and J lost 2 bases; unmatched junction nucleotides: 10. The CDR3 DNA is TGTGCCAGCAGCCCGGGGCGGGGGAGGAACACAGATACGCAGTATTTT. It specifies CASSPGRGRNTDTQYF.

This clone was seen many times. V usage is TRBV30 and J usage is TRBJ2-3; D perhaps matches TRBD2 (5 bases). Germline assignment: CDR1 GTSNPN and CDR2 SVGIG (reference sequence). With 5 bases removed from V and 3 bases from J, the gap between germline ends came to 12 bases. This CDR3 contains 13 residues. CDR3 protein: CAWGLPGTDTQYF. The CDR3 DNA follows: TGTGCCTGGGGACTTCCGGGGACAGATACGCAGTATTTT. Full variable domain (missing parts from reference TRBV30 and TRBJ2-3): SQTIHQWPATLVQPVGSPLSLECTVEGTSNPNLYWYRQAAGRGLQLLFYSVGIGQISSEVPQNLSASRPQDRQFILSSKKLLLSDSGFYLCAWGLPGTDTQYFGPGTRLTVL.

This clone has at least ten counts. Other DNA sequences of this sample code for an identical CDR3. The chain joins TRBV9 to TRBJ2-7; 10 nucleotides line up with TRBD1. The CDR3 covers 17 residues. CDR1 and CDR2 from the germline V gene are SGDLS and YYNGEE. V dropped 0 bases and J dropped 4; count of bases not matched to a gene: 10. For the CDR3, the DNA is TGTGCCAGCAGCGTAGGCCCCGGGACAGGGGACCTTTACGAGCAGTACTTC. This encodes CASSVGPGTGDLYEQYF. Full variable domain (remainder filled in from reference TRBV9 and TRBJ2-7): DSGVTQTPKHLITATGQRVTLRCSPRSGDLSVYWYQQSLDQGLQFLIQYYNGEERAKGNILERFSAQQFPDLHSELNLSSLELGDSALYFCASSVGPGTGDLYEQYFGPGTRLTVT.

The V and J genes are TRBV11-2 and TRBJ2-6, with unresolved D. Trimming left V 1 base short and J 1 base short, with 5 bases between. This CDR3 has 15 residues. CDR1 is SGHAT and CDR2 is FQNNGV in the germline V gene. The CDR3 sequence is CASSLVASGANVLTF. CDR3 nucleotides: TGTGCCAGCAGCTTAGTGGCGTCTGGGGCCAACGTCCTGACTTTC.

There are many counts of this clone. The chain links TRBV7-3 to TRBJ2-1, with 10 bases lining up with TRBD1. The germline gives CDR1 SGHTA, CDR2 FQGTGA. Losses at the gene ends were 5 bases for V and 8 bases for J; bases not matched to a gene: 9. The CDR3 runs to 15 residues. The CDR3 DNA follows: TGTGCCAGCAGCACAAGACAGGGGGCTGTCGATGAGCAGTTCTTC. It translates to CASSTRQGAVDEQFF.

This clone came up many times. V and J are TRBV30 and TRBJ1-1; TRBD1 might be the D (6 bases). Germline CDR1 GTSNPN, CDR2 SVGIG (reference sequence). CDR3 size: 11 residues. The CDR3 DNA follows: TGTGCTCGGACAGAAAACACTGAAGCTTTCTTT. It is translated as CARTENTEAFF.

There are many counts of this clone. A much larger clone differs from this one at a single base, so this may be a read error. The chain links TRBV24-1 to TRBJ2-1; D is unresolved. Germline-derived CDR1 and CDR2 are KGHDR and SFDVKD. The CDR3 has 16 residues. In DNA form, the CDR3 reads TGTGCCGCCAGTGATTCCCGGGCCTCTCAAGGCAATGAGCAGTTCTTC. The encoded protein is CAASDSRASQGNEQFF.

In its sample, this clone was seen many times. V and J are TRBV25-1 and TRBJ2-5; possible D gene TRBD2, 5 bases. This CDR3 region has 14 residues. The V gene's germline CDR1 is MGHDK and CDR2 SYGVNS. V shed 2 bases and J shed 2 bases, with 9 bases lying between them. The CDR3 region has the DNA TGTGCCAGCAGTGAACTAGCACCTCAAGAGACCCAGTACTTC. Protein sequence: CASSELAPQETQYF.

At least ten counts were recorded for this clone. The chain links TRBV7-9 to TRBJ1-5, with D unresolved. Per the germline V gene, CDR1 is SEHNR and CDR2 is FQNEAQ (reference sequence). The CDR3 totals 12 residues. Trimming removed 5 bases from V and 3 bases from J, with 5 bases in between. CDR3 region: CASSETNQPQHF. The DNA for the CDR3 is TGTGCCAGCAGCGAGACCAATCAGCCCCAGCATTTT.